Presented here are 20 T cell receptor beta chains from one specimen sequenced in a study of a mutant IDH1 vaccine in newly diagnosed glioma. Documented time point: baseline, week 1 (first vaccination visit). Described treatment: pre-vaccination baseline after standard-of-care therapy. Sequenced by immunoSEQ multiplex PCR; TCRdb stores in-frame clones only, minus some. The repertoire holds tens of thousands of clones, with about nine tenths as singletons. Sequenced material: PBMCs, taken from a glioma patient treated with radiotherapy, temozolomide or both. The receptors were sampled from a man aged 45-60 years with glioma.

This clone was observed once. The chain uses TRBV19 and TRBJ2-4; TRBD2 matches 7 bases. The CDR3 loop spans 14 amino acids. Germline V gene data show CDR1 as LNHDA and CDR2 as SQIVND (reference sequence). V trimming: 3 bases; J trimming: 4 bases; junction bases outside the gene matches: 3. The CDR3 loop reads CASSMASGKNIQYF. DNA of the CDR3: TGTGCCAGTAGTATGGCTAGCGGAAAAAACATTCAGTACTTC.

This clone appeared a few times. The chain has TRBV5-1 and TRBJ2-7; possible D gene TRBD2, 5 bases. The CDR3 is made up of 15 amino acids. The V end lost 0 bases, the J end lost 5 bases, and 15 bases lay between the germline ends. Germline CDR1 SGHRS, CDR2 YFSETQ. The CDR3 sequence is CASSLASGLAHEQYF. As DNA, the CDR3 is TGCGCCAGCAGCTTGGCCTCTGGGCTAGCCCACGAGCAGTACTTC. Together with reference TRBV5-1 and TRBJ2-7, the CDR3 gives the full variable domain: KAGVTQTPRYLIKTRGQQVTLSCSPISGHRSVSWYQQTPGQGLQFLFEYFSETQRNKGNFPGRFSGRQFSNSRSEMNVSTLELGDSALYLCASSLASGLAHEQYFGPGTRLTVT.

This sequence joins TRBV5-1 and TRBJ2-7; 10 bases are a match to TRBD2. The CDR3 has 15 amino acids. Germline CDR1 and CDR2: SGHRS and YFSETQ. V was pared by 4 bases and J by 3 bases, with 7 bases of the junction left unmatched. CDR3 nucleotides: TGCGCCAGCAGCGCCCGGACTAGCGGATACTACGAGCAGTACTTC. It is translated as CASSARTSGYYEQYF.

DNA for the CDR3: TGTGCCACCAGCAGAGCCGGGACAGGTAACGAGCAGTACTTC. This sequence encodes CATSRAGTGNEQYF. V and J are TRBV15 and TRBJ2-7, with 8 nucleotides matching TRBD1. This CDR3 contains 14 residues. J was trimmed by 5 bases and V by 1 base; bases with no gene match: 4. Germline assignment: CDR1 LNHNV and CDR2 YYDKDF (reference sequence).

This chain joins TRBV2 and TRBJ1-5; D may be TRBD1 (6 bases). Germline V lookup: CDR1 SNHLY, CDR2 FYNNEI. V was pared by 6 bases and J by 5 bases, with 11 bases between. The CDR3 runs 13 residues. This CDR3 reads CASRQGTYQPQHF. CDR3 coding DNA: TGTGCCAGCAGACAGGGTACCTATCAGCCCCAGCATTTT.

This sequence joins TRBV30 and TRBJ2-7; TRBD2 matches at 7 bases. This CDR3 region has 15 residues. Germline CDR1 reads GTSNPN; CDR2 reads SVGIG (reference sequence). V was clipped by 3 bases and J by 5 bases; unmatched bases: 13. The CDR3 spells CAWRGLRAGPNEQYF. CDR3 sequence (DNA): TGTGCCTGGAGGGGTCTCCGAGCGGGACCCAACGAGCAGTACTTC. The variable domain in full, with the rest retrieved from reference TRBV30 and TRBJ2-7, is SQTIHQWPATLVQPVGSPLSLECTVEGTSNPNLYWYRQAAGRGLQLLFYSVGIGQISSEVPQNLSASRPQDRQFILSSKKLLLSDSGFYLCAWRGLRAGPNEQYFGPGTRLTVT.

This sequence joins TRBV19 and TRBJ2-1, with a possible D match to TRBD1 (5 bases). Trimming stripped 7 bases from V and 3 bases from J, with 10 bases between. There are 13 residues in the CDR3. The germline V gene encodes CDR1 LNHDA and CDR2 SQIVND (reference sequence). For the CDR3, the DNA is TGTGCCAGTATCCGCGACAGCTACAATGAGCAGTTCTTC. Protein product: CASIRDSYNEQFF.

The CDR3 loop reads CASSLGTGRAYEQYF. The CDR3 nucleotides read TGTGCCAGCTCACTTGGGACAGGCCGCGCCTACGAGCAGTACTTC. J is TRBJ2-7 and V is TRBV18; TRBD1 matches at 8 bases. The CDR3 covers 15 residues. J lost 2 bases, V lost 4 bases, and 7 bases had no gene match. In germline, CDR1 is KGHSH, CDR2 LQKENI. Drawing the rest from reference TRBV18 and TRBJ2-7, the complete variable domain is NAGVMQNPRHLVRRRGQEARLRCSPMKGHSHVYWYRQLPEEGLKFMVYLQKENIIDESGMPKERFSAEFPKEGPSILRIQQVVRGDSAAYFCASSLGTGRAYEQYFGPGTRLTVT.

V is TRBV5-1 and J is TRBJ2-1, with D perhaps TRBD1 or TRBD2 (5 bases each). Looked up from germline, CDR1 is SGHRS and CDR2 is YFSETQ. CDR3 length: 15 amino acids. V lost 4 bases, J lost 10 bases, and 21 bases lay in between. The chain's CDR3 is CASSIGEISRGEQFF. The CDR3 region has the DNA TGCGCCAGCAGCATAGGGGAGATCAGTCGCGGCGAGCAGTTCTTC.

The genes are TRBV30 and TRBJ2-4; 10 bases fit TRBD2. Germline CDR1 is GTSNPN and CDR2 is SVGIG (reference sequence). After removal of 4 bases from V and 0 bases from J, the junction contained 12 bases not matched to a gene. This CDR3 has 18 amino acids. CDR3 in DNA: TGTGCCTGGACCCCCCCCGGGACTAGCGTACGAGCCAAAAACATTCAGTACTTC. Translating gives CAWTPPGTSVRAKNIQYF. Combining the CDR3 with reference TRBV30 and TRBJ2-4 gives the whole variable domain SQTIHQWPATLVQPVGSPLSLECTVEGTSNPNLYWYRQAAGRGLQLLFYSVGIGQISSEVPQNLSASRPQDRQFILSSKKLLLSDSGFYLCAWTPPGTSVRAKNIQYFGAGTRLSVL.

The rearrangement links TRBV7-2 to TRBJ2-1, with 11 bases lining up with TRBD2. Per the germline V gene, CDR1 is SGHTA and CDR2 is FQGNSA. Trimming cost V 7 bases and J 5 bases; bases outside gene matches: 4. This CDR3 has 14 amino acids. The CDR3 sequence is CASKLAGAHNEQFF. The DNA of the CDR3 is TGTGCCAGCAAACTAGCGGGGGCCCACAATGAGCAGTTCTTC.

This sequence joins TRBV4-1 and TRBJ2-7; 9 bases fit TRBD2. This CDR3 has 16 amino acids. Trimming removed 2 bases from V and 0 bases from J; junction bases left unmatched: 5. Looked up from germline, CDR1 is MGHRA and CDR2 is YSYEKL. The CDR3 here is CASSQLLSGSSYEQYF. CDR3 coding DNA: TGCGCCAGCAGCCAACTACTTAGCGGGAGCTCCTACGAGCAGTACTTC.

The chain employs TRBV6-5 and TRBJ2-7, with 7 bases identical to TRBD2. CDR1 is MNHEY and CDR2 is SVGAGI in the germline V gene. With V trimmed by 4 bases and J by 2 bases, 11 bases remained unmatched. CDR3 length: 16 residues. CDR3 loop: CASSFIRRDYTYEQYF. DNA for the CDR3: TGTGCCAGCAGTTTCATTCGCCGGGACTATACCTACGAGCAGTACTTC.

The CDR3 region is CASSLRVYEQYF. The CDR3, as DNA: TGTGCCAGCAGCTTGAGAGTCTACGAGCAGTACTTC. V is TRBV5-6 and J is TRBJ2-7; no definite D call. Trimming took 1 base from V and 3 from J, leaving 5 bases between them. CDR1 and CDR2 (germline): SGHDT, YYEEEE. The CDR3 has 12 residues. The variable domain in full, completed from reference TRBV5-6 and TRBJ2-7, reads DAGVTQSPTHLIKTRGQQVTLRCSPKSGHDTVSWYQQALGQGPQFIFQYYEEEERQRGNFPDRFSGHQFPNYSSELNVNALLLGDSALYLCASSLRVYEQYFGPGTRLTVT.

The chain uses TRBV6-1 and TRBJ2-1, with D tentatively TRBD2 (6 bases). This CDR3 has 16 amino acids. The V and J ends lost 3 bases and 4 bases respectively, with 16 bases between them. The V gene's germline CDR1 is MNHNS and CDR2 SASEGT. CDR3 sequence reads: CASSEVGTGTYNEQFF. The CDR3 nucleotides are TGTGCCAGCAGTGAGGTTGGGACTGGTACATACAATGAGCAGTTCTTC.

The CDR3 DNA follows: TGTGCCAGCAGCCACCCCGGGGACTGGACCGACGAGCAGTACTTC. This sequence encodes CASSHPGDWTDEQYF. The V and J genes are TRBV5-4 and TRBJ2-7; TRBD2 might be the D (6 bases). Trimming removed 4 bases at V and 5 bases at J, with 19 bases between. Germline loops: CDR1 SGHNT, CDR2 YYREEE (reference sequence). The CDR3 has 15 amino acids. Using reference TRBV5-4 and TRBJ2-7 for the parts outside the CDR3, the full variable domain is ETGVTQSPTHLIKTRGQQVTLRCSSQSGHNTVSWYQQALGQGPQFIFQYYREEENGRGNFPPRFSGLQFPNYSSELNVNALELDDSALYLCASSHPGDWTDEQYFGPGTRLTVT.

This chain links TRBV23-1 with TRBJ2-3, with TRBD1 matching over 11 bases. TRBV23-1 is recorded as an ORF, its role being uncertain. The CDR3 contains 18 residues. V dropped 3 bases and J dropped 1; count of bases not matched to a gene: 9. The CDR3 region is CASSQPGQGVTGTDTQYF. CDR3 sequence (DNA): TGCGCCAGCAGTCAGCCGGGACAGGGGGTGACCGGCACAGATACGCAGTATTTT.

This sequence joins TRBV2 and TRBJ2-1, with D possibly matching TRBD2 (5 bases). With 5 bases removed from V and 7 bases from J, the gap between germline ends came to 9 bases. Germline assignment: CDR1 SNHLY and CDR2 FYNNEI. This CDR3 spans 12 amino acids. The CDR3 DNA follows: TGTGCCAGCAGTAGGACTCGGAATGAGCAGTTCTTC. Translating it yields CASSRTRNEQFF.

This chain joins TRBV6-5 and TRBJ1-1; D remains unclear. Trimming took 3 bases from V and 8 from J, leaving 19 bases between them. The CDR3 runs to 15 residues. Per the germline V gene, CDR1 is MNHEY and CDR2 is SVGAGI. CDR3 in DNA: TGTGCCAGCAGTTATAGCAACCACGGCCTTTCGGAAGCTTTCTTT. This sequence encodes CASSYSNHGLSEAFF.

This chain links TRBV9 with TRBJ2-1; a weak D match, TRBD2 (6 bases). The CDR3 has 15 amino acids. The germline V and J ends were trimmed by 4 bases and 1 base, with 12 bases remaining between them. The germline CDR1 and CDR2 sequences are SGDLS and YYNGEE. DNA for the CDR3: TGTGCCAGCAGCCCTCTAGGGACTTCCTACAATGAGCAGTTCTTC. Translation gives CASSPLGTSYNEQFF.